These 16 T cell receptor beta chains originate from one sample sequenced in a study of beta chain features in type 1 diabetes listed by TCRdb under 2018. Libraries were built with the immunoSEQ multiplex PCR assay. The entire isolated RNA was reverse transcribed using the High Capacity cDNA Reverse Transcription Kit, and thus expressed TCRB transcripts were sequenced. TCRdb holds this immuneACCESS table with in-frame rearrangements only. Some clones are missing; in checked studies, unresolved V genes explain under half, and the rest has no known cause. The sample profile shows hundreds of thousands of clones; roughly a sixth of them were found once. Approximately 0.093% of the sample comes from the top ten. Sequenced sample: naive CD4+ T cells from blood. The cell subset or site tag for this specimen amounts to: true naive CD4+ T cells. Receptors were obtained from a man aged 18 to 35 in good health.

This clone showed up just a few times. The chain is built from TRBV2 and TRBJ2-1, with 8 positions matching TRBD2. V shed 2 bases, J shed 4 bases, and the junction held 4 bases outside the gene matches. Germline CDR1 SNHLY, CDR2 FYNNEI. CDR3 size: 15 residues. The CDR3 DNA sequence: TGTGCCAGCAGTGAACAAGGACTAGCATACAATGAGCAGTTCTTC. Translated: CASSEQGLAYNEQFF.

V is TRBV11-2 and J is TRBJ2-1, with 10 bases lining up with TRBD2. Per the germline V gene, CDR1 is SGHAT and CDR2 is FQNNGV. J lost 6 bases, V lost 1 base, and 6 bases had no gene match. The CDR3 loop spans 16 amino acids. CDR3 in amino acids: CASSLGLWTSGNEQFF. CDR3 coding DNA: TGTGCCAGCAGCTTAGGTCTTTGGACTAGCGGCAATGAGCAGTTCTTC.

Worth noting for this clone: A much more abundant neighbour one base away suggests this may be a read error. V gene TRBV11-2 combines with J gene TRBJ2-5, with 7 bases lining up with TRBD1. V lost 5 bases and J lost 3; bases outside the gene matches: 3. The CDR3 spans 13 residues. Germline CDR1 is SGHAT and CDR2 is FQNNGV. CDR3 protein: CASSPGQKETQYF. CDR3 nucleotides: TGTGCCAGCAGCCCGGGACAGAAAGAGACCCAGTACTTC.

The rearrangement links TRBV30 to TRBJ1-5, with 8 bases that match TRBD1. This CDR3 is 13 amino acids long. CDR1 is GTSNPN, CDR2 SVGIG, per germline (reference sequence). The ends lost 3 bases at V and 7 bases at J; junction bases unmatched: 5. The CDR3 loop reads CAWSRGPRQPQHF. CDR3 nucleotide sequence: TGTGCCTGGAGCAGGGGGCCAAGGCAGCCCCAGCATTTT.

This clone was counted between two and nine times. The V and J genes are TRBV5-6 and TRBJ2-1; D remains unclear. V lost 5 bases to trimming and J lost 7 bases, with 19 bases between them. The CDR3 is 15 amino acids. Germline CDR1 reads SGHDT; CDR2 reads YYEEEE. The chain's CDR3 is CASRTLWAGENEQFF. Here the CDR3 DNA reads TGTGCCAGCAGAACCCTCTGGGCAGGAGAAAATGAGCAGTTCTTC.

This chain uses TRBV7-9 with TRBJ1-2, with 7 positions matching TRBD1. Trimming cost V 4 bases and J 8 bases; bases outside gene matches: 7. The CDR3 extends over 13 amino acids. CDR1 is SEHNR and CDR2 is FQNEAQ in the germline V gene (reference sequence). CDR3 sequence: CASSSPTGDGYTF. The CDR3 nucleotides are TGTGCCAGCAGCTCACCAACAGGGGACGGCTACACCTTC.

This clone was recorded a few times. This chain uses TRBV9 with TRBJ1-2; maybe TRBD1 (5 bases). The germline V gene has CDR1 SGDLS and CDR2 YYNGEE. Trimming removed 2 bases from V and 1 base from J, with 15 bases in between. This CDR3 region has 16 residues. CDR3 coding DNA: TGTGCCAGCAGCGTGGGACCCGTGGACGGTAACTATGGCTACACCTTC. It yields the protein CASSVGPVDGNYGYTF. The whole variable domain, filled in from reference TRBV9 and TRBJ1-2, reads DSGVTQTPKHLITATGQRVTLRCSPRSGDLSVYWYQQSLDQGLQFLIQYYNGEERAKGNILERFSAQQFPDLHSELNLSSLELGDSALYFCASSVGPVDGNYGYTFGSGTRLTVV.

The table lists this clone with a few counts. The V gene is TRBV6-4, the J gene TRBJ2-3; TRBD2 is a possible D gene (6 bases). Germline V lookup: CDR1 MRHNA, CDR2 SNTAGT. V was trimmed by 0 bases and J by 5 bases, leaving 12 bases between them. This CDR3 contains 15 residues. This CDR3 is CASSDSGTGGDTQYF. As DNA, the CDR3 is TGTGCCAGCAGTGACTCCGGGACTGGGGGAGATACGCAGTATTTT.

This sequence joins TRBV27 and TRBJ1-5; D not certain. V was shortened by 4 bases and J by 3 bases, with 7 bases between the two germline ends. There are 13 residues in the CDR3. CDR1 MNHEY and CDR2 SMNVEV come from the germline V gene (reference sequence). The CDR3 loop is CASSSWVNQPQHF. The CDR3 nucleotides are TGTGCCAGCAGTTCCTGGGTCAATCAGCCCCAGCATTTT.

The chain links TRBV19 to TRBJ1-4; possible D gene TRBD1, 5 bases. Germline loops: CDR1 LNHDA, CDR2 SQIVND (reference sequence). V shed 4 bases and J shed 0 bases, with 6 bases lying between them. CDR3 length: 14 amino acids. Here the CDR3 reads CASSRGTTNEKLFF. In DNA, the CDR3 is TGTGCCAGTAGTAGGGGCACAACTAATGAAAAACTGTTTTTT.

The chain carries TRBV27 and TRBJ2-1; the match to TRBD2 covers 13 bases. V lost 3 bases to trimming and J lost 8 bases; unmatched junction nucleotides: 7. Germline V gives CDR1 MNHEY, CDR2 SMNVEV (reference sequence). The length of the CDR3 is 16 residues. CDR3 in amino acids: CASSFRTSGGADEQFF. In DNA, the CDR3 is TGTGCCAGCAGTTTCCGCACTAGCGGGGGGGCGGATGAGCAGTTCTTC.

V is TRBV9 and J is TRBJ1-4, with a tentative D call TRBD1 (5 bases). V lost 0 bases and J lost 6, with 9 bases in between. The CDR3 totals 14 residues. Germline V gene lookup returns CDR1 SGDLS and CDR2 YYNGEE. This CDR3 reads CASSVVGGYEKLFF. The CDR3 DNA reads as TGTGCCAGCAGCGTAGTCGGGGGATATGAAAAACTGTTTTTT.

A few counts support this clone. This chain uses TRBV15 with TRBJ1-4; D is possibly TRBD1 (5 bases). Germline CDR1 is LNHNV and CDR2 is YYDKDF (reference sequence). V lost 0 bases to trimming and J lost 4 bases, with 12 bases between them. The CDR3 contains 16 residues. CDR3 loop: CATSRDPSGVNEKLFF. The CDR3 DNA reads TGTGCCACCAGCAGAGATCCCTCGGGGGTTAATGAAAAACTGTTTTTT. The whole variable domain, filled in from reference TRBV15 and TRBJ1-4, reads DAMVIQNPRYQVTQFGKPVTLSCSQTLNHNVMYWYQQKSSQAPKLLFHYYDKDFNNEADTPDNFQSRRPNTSFCFLDIRSPGLGDTAMYLCATSRDPSGVNEKLFFGSGTQLSVL.

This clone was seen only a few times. The CDR3 nucleotides are TGTGCCAGCAGCTTATCGGACACCGGGGAGCTGTTTTTT. Encoded protein: CASSLSDTGELFF. The rearrangement joins TRBV11-1 to TRBJ2-2; no clear D. Trimming took off 2 bases at V and 3 bases at J, with 4 bases between the two ends. The germline V gene has CDR1 SGHAT and CDR2 FQDESV (reference sequence). There are 13 residues in the CDR3. Drawing the rest from reference TRBV11-1 and TRBJ2-2, the complete variable domain is EAEVAQSPRYKITEKSQAVAFWCDPISGHATLYWYRQILGQGPELLVQFQDESVVDDSQLPKDRFSAERLKGVDSTLKIQPAELGDSAMYLCASSLSDTGELFFGEGSRLTVL.

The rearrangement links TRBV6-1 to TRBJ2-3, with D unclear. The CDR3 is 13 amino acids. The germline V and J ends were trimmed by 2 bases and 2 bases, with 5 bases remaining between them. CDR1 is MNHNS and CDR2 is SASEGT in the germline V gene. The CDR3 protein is CASSELPTDTQYF. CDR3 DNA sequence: TGTGCCAGCAGTGAACTGCCCACAGATACGCAGTATTTT.

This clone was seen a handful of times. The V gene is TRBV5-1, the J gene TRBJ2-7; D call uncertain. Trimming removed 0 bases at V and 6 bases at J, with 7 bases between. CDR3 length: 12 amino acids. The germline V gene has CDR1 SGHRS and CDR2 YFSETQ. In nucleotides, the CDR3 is TGCGCCAGCAGCTTGGTATCCAGCGAGCAGTACTTC. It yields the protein CASSLVSSEQYF.